Sequencing of this TCR beta chain was carried out in a study of tissue T cells after allogeneic stem cell transplantation. Overall study results and limits: TCR repertoires tracked anatomic similarity, regardless of disease or transplant status.

The table came from immunoSEQ multiplex PCR; TCRdb's copy has only in-frame clones and leaves some out. Of some 7,600 clones listed, about 50% are singletons. This clone appeared a single time. Its antigen is not identified. Here the gene names and germline are mouse. The read ends 1 residue before the CDR3 terminus; that terminus is restored from the germline J gene. CDR1 SGHSN and CDR2 HYEKVE come from the germline V gene. Trimming at V came to 1 base and at J to 3 bases, leaving 0 bases not matched to a gene. The CDR3 contains 14 residues. The time point was: mouse harvest day 7 after allogeneic transplant. Mouse grafts combined 10^7 T-cell-depleted bone marrow cells with 10^6 splenic CD5+ T cells. Mice had MHC-mismatched B6 into BALB/c GVHD, sampled day 7 or 14.

The origin of this receptor is a female BALB/c mouse given C57BL/6 T cells with graft-versus-host disease after an allogeneic hematopoietic cell transplant. Material: lymph node tissue. The rearrangement uses TRBV12-1 and TRBJ2-5; 10 positions match TRBD2. CDR3 DNA (partial): TGTGCCAGCTCTCTGGACTGGGGGCAAGACACCCAGTAC. This encodes CASSLDWGQDTQY. The entire CDR3 is CASSLDWGQDTQYF.